This TCR beta chain was sequenced for a study of shared clonotypes between healthy human individuals. General study results and limits: The study found lower generation probabilities in non-shared clonotypes than in those shared by all four donors.

Naivety among CD8 cells was defined by CD45RO negativity and positive CCR7 selection, thereby excluding terminally differentiated effector memory CD45RA+ cells. V gave up 3 bases and J gave up 8 bases; unmatched junction bases: 7. Germline V CDR1 and CDR2: PRHDT, FYEKMQ (reference sequence). CDR3 length: 16 residues. This clone was detected once. The antigen is not known. Several immunoSEQ plates held equal portions of the genomic DNA taken from each subset. The method was immunoSEQ multiplex PCR; TCRdb's version includes in-frame clones alone and lacks a portion of them. The sample has around 620,000 clones, approximately 95% seen once; the top ten hold about 0.11%.

This clonotype originated in a woman under 40 in good health. The source material was naive CD8+ T cells sorted from blood. The chain uses TRBV13 and TRBJ2-1, with TRBD2 matching 13 bases. CDR3 nucleotide sequence: TGTGCCAGCAGCTTTGGTTGGACTAGCGGGAGCGATGAGCAGTTCTTC. Its protein is CASSFGWTSGSDEQFF.